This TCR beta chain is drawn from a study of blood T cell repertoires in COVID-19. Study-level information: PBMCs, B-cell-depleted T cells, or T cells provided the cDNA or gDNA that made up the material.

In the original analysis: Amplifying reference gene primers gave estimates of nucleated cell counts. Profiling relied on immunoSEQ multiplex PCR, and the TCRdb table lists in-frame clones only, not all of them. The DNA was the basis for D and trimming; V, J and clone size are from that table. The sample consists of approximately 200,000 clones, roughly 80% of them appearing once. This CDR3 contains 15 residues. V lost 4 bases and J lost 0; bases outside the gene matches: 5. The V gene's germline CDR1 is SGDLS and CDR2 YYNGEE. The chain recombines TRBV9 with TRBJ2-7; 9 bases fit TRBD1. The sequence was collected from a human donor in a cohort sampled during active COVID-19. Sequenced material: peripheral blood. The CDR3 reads CASSLGTGLSYEQYF. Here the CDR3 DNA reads TGTGCCAGCAGCTTAGGGACAGGGCTCTCCTACGAGCAGTACTTC.